The present TCR beta chain was sequenced within a study of blood T cells in healthy people across ages. Findings and caveats of the study: Age advanced and TCR beta diversity per million T cells fell, roughly linearly. Compared with aged donors, long-lived donors showed fewer expanded clones, suggesting selection. The study found TCR beta diversity correlated strongly with naive T cell percentage. Estimates of diversity drawn from one million T cells were considered underestimates.

This clonotype was observed a handful of times. Its antigen is unidentified. Trimming pared 7 bases from V and 3 bases from J, leaving 10 bases between. Germline loops: CDR1 DFQATT, CDR2 SNEGSKA (reference sequence). This CDR3 comprises 11 residues. Through a sample-barcoded 5' primer and a J-beta primer mix, a second PCR was run for roughly 6 to 11 cycles. Using its own MiXCR run on the 5' RACE reads, TCRdb lists one record per CDR3 protein. The table lists 1.2 million to 1.5 million distinct CDR3 sequences, roughly 64% of them singletons. The source is a young man in good health. J is TRBJ2-7 and V is TRBV20-1; D is ambiguous. Material for sequencing was blood. CDR3: CSVPFDYEQYF. CDR3 in DNA: TGCAGTGTGCCGTTCGACTACGAGCAGTACTTC.